Presented here are 28 T cell receptor beta chains from one specimen sequenced in a study of blood T cell repertoires in COVID-19 (TCRdb year 2020). Library generation was performed with the immunoSEQ multiplex PCR assay. The source is immuneACCESS, and TCRdb retained only in-frame sequences with V and J called. Part of the clones is not carried over; for the studies checked, unresolved V genes explain less than half of this, and the remainder is unexplained. This sample gives roughly 150,000 clones in total; around 80% of them show up just once. The ten largest clonotypes hold approximately 18% of the sample. The specimen sequenced was peripheral blood. Receptor source: a woman in her seventies who had recovered from COVID-19.

CDR3: CASSRPTSGSSYNEQFF. The CDR3, as DNA: TGTGCCAGCAGCCGACCGACTAGCGGGAGCTCCTACAATGAGCAGTTCTTC. The gene calls are TRBV28 and TRBJ2-1, with TRBD2 matching over 12 bases. Germline CDR1 MDHEN, CDR2 SYDVKM. Unmatched junction bases numbered 6, after V lost 6 bases and J lost 0 bases. The CDR3 spans 17 residues.

V usage is TRBV28 and J usage is TRBJ2-5, with 7 bases lining up with TRBD1. The CDR3 is 12 residues long. V was clipped by 8 bases and J by 2 bases; unmatched bases: 2. Germline V CDR1 and CDR2: MDHEN, SYDVKM. CDR3: CASQGQQETQYF. Written as DNA, the CDR3 is TGTGCCAGCCAGGGACAGCAAGAGACCCAGTACTTC.

V and J are TRBV19 and TRBJ2-1; D remains ambiguous. Germline V gene lookup returns CDR1 LNHDA and CDR2 SQIVND (reference sequence). CDR3 length equals 14 residues. V lost 7 bases and J 0 bases, leaving 10 bases between the germline ends. For the CDR3, the DNA is TGTGCCAGTACCCCCAAGAGCTCCTACAATGAGCAGTTCTTC. Protein product: CASTPKSSYNEQFF.

The DNA for the CDR3 is TGTGCCAGCTCCCGAAACTCTTACTATGGCTACACCTTC. Its protein is CASSRNSYYGYTF. The chain combines TRBV18 with TRBJ1-2; D remains ambiguous. V dropped 6 bases and J dropped 3 bases, with 11 bases sitting between them. This CDR3 has 13 residues. The germline V gene encodes CDR1 KGHSH and CDR2 LQKENI.

The chain carries TRBV12-3 or TRBV12-4 and TRBJ2-1; maybe TRBD2 (7 bases). The V end lost 8 bases, the J end lost 10 bases, and 12 bases lay between the germline ends. The CDR3 spans 11 residues. CDR3: CASLGGGEQFF. CDR3 coding DNA: TGTGCCAGCCTGGGGGGGGGCGAGCAGTTCTTC.

The chain uses TRBV5-1 and TRBJ2-5; 10 nucleotides line up with TRBD2. The CDR3 is 17 amino acids. Germline CDR1 and CDR2: SGHRS and YFSETQ. V shed 4 bases, J shed 0 bases, and the junction held 9 bases outside the gene matches. In nucleotides, the CDR3 is TGCGCCAGCAGCGGGAGGGCAACTAGCGGGGACCAAGAGACCCAGTACTTC. Translated, it gives CASSGRATSGDQETQYF.

The gene calls are TRBV2 and TRBJ1-6, with D uncertain. The germline gives CDR1 SNHLY, CDR2 FYNNEI. The CDR3 is made up of 15 amino acids. V gave up 4 bases and J gave up 7 bases, with 14 bases separating them. As DNA, the CDR3 is TGTGCCAGCAGTGGAGGGTGGCGGTCCAATTCACCCCTCCACTTT. Protein: CASSGGWRSNSPLHF.

This clone turned up a few times. V gene TRBV5-1 combines with J gene TRBJ1-1, with 10 bases matching TRBD1. This CDR3 is 14 amino acids long. Germline CDR1 SGHRS, CDR2 YFSETQ. Unmatched junction bases numbered 5, after V lost 4 bases and J lost 5 bases. CDR3 in amino acids: CASSQTGGRTEAFF. Written as DNA, the CDR3 is TGCGCCAGCAGCCAGACAGGGGGCAGGACTGAAGCTTTCTTT. The whole variable domain, filled in from reference TRBV5-1 and TRBJ1-1, reads KAGVTQTPRYLIKTRGQQVTLSCSPISGHRSVSWYQQTPGQGLQFLFEYFSETQRNKGNFPGRFSGRQFSNSRSEMNVSTLELGDSALYLCASSQTGGRTEAFFGQGTRLTVV.

V usage is TRBV9 and J usage is TRBJ2-5, with D possibly matching TRBD2 (6 bases). The CDR3 length is 16 residues. Germline V gives CDR1 SGDLS, CDR2 YYNGEE. V was trimmed by 4 bases and J by 7 bases, leaving 23 bases between them. The CDR3 region is CASSPRGSGPWGTQYF. The CDR3, as DNA: TGTGCCAGCAGCCCACGAGGTAGCGGCCCATGGGGGACCCAGTACTTC.

The chain is built from TRBV5-1 and TRBJ1-1, with TRBD1 as a possible D gene (5 bases). The germline gives CDR1 SGHRS, CDR2 YFSETQ. The CDR3 spans 14 residues. Trimming left V 4 bases short and J 4 bases short, with 14 bases between. The CDR3 sequence: CASSPGRRGTEAFF. The CDR3 bases are TGCGCCAGCAGCCCGGGACGGCGGGGCACTGAAGCTTTCTTT.

This chain uses TRBV11-2 with TRBJ1-2, with 7 positions matching TRBD1. Trimming at V came to 5 bases and at J to 2 bases, leaving 8 bases not matched to a gene. Germline V gene lookup returns CDR1 SGHAT and CDR2 FQNNGV. This CDR3 region has 15 residues. In DNA, the CDR3 is TGTGCCAGCAGCACCCCCGCGACAGGGAACTATGGCTACACCTTC. Translated, it gives CASSTPATGNYGYTF.

This chain links TRBV4-3 with TRBJ1-1; 7 bases line up with TRBD1. The ends lost 3 bases at V and 0 bases at J; junction bases unmatched: 4. The V gene's germline CDR1 is LGHNA and CDR2 YSLEER. The CDR3 loop spans 15 amino acids. The CDR3 DNA reads as TGCGCCAGCAGCCAGGGACAGCCCATGAACACTGAAGCTTTCTTT. Encoded protein: CASSQGQPMNTEAFF.

The J gene is TRBJ1-1, the V gene TRBV28; D is perhaps TRBD1 (6 bases). V gave up 8 bases and J gave up 0 bases, with 10 bases separating them. The CDR3 extends over 13 amino acids. Germline values: CDR1 MDHEN, CDR2 SYDVKM. Here the CDR3 reads CASQTGLNTEAFF. CDR3 coding DNA: TGTGCCAGCCAGACAGGCTTGAACACTGAAGCTTTCTTT. The full variable domain, with the rest looked up from reference TRBV28 and TRBJ1-1, is DVKVTQSSRYLVKRTGEKVFLECVQDMDHENMFWYRQDPGLGLRLIYFSYDVKMKEKGDIPEGYSVSREKKERFSLILESASTNQTSMYLCASQTGLNTEAFFGQGTRLTVV.

The CDR3 coding sequence is TGTGCCAGCAGCCCCGGGACAGGGGTACGGGAGCAGTACTTC. Residues: CASSPGTGVREQYF. The chain couples TRBV7-9 to TRBJ2-7; 10 bases fit TRBD1. There are 14 residues in the CDR3. After removal of 5 bases from V and 7 bases from J, the junction contained 8 bases not matched to a gene. Germline V lookup: CDR1 SEHNR, CDR2 FQNEAQ (reference sequence).

The chain combines TRBV28 with TRBJ1-2, with a tentative D call TRBD1 (5 bases). This CDR3 contains 13 residues. Trimming took 6 bases from V and 4 from J, leaving 12 bases between them. CDR1 MDHEN and CDR2 SYDVKM come from the germline V gene. The CDR3 nucleotides read TGTGCCAGCAGCTGGGGGGATAGCTATGGCTACACCTTC. Residues: CASSWGDSYGYTF.

J is TRBJ1-2 and V is TRBV24-1; TRBD1 might be the D (5 bases). With 3 bases removed from V and 7 bases from J, the gap between germline ends came to 14 bases. In germline, CDR1 is KGHDR, CDR2 SFDVKD. The CDR3 totals 14 residues. The chain's CDR3 is CATSDPRVQGGYTF. The CDR3 DNA reads TGTGCCACCAGTGATCCCCGGGTCCAGGGTGGCTACACCTTC.

The chain uses TRBV21-1 and TRBJ1-5; the table gives TRBD1 as D, unverified against the DNA. TRBV21-1 is a pseudogene. CDR3 length: 16 amino acids. The CDR3 loop reads CASSKGKQGVDQPQHF. DNA of the CDR3: TGTGCCAGCAGCAAAGGGAAACAGGGAGTGGATCAGCCCCAGCATTTT.

The CDR3 sequence is CALEGRGTDTQYF. CDR3 coding DNA: TGTGCCCTTGAGGGAAGGGGCACAGATACGCAGTATTTT. The chain links TRBV6-5 to TRBJ2-3, with a possible D match to TRBD2 (5 bases). The CDR3 is made up of 13 amino acids. Germline V lookup: CDR1 MNHEY, CDR2 SVGAGI. V was trimmed by 11 bases and J by 1 base, leaving 13 bases between them.

The chain joins TRBV6-2 or TRBV6-3 to TRBJ2-3; TRBD1 matches at 11 bases. This CDR3 spans 16 amino acids. The V gene end was trimmed by 5 bases and the J gene end by 6 bases; junction bases not matched to a gene: 10. The germline gives CDR1 MNHEY, CDR2 SVGEGT. This chain's CDR3 is CASSTVPGQGEDTQYF. The CDR3 DNA sequence: TGTGCCAGCAGTACCGTCCCGGGACAGGGGGAGGATACGCAGTATTTT.

V and J are TRBV6-2 or TRBV6-3 and TRBJ1-5, with 9 bases that match TRBD1. CDR1 and CDR2 (germline): MNHEY, SVGEGT. This CDR3 region has 14 residues. V lost 6 bases, J lost 7 bases, and 7 bases stayed unmatched. The CDR3 DNA reads TGTGCCAGCAGCCAACAGGGGGCTCAGCAGCCCCAGCATTTT. It yields the protein CASSQQGAQQPQHF.

This clone occurred a few times. The V call is TRBV10-3, the J call TRBJ1-5, with no clear D. Germline-derived CDR1 and CDR2 are ENHRY and SYGVKD. The CDR3 is made up of 15 amino acids. Trimming shortened V by 4 bases and J by 0 bases, and 10 bases separated the two germline ends. The DNA of the CDR3 is TGTGCCATCAGTGGCGGGCTGCATAGCAATCAGCCCCAGCATTTT. This translates into CAISGGLHSNQPQHF.

This clone was observed a single time. The chain links TRBV18 to TRBJ1-2; 8 nucleotides match TRBD1. The CDR3 has 15 amino acids. Unmatched junction bases numbered 7, after V lost 2 bases and J lost 5 bases. Per germline, CDR1 KGHSH and CDR2 LQKENI. Here the CDR3 DNA reads TGTGCCAGCTCACCAACAGGGGGTCCCCAGTATGGCTACACCTTC. It specifies CASSPTGGPQYGYTF.

The CDR3, as DNA: TGTGCCAGTAGTGTCTCGGGGGGGTCCTACGAGCAGTACTTC. Translated, it gives CASSVSGGSYEQYF. The chain is built from TRBV19 and TRBJ2-7, with 8 nucleotides matching TRBD2. V lost 5 bases and J lost 1; bases outside the gene matches: 4. The CDR3 has 14 amino acids. CDR1 is LNHDA, CDR2 SQIVND, per germline (reference sequence).

The chain carries TRBV6-5 and TRBJ1-5; the D gene is possibly TRBD1 (6 bases). Germline CDR1 is MNHEY and CDR2 is SVGAGI. V shed 7 bases and J shed 0 bases, with 13 bases lying between them. The CDR3 is made up of 15 amino acids. Written as DNA, the CDR3 is TGTGCCAGCACCCGAGACAGGACTAGCAATCAGCCCCAGCATTTT. This encodes CASTRDRTSNQPQHF.

This CDR3 reads CASSPGRTGELFF. For the CDR3, the DNA is TGTGCCAGCAGCCCAGGGCGAACCGGGGAGCTGTTTTTT. This rearrangement joins TRBV2 to TRBJ2-2; D perhaps matches TRBD1 (5 bases). CDR1 is SNHLY, CDR2 FYNNEI, per germline. The V end lost 6 bases, the J end lost 5 bases, and 10 bases lay between the germline ends. CDR3 length: 13 residues. The whole variable domain, remainder taken from reference TRBV2 and TRBJ2-2, is EPEVTQTPSHQVTQMGQEVILRCVPISNHLYFYWYRQILGQKVEFLVSFYNNEISEKSEIFDDQFSVERPDGSNFTLKIRSTKLEDSAMYFCASSPGRTGELFFGEGSRLTVL.

V gene TRBV5-1 combines with J gene TRBJ1-2, with TRBD1 identical over 9 bases. The germline gives CDR1 SGHRS, CDR2 YFSETQ. CDR3 length: 14 residues. J gave up 4 bases and V 2 bases, and 3 bases lay outside the gene matches. The CDR3 DNA sequence: TGCGCCAGCAGCTTAGGGACAGGGAGCTATGGCTACACCTTC. It is translated as CASSLGTGSYGYTF.

The V gene is TRBV20-1, the J gene TRBJ2-1; D unresolved. CDR1 DFQATT and CDR2 SNEGSKA come from the germline V gene (reference sequence). This CDR3 is built from 11 residues. Trimming removed 3 bases from V and 7 bases from J, with 7 bases in between. CDR3 sequence reads: CSASLSNEQFF. The CDR3 coding sequence is TGCAGTGCTAGTTTGTCGAATGAGCAGTTCTTC.

The rearrangement joins TRBV10-3 to TRBJ2-3; D gene unclear. The CDR3 consists of 16 residues. CDR1 is ENHRY, CDR2 SYGVKD, per germline. The V and J ends lost 6 bases and 0 bases respectively, with 16 bases between them. CDR3 nucleotide sequence: TGTGCCATCAGCGAATACACCCGGAGTAGCACAGATACGCAGTATTTT. This translates into CAISEYTRSSTDTQYF.